One sample yielded the 6 T cell receptor beta chains listed below, sequenced in a study of blood T cell repertoires in COVID-19. Here immunoSEQ multiplex PCR was the method, and the copy in TCRdb shows in-frame clones only, minus some. The sample holds hundreds of thousands of clones, just over 85% seen once. The sequencing input was PBMCs or T cells enriched from blood (not recorded which). These receptors originate from a woman aged 40-49 years with acute COVID-19.

This chain links TRBV27 with TRBJ2-3; D is perhaps TRBD2 (5 bases). Germline V gene sequence: CDR1 MNHEY, CDR2 SMNVEV (reference sequence). Trimming shortened V by 2 bases and J by 6 bases, and 27 bases separated the two germline ends. The CDR3 spans 19 residues. The CDR3 bases are TGTGCCAGCAGTTTAACGGGGAACTTCGGAAGAAAACCCCGGGATACGCAGTATTTT. This encodes CASSLTGNFGRKPRDTQYF.

V is TRBV27 and J is TRBJ1-5; D gene ambiguous. Trimming shortened V by 7 bases and J by 4 bases, and 11 bases separated the two germline ends. Germline loops: CDR1 MNHEY, CDR2 SMNVEV (reference sequence). The CDR3 runs to 13 residues. CDR3 nucleotides: TGTGCCAGCAAGGCAGGTCGGAATCAGCCCCAGCATTTT. It is translated as CASKAGRNQPQHF.

The chain recombines TRBV4-2 with TRBJ2-3, with 7 bases aligning to TRBD2. CDR1 LGHNA and CDR2 YNFKEQ come from the germline V gene. The CDR3 is 17 amino acids. Losses at the gene ends were 0 bases for V and 2 bases for J; bases not matched to a gene: 8. CDR3 region: CASSQDGASGITDTQYF. The CDR3 DNA is TGTGCCAGCAGCCAAGATGGGGCTAGCGGAATCACAGATACGCAGTATTTT.

The chain is built from TRBV6-2 or TRBV6-3 and TRBJ2-5; the D gene is possibly TRBD1 (7 bases). The V gene's germline CDR1 is MNHEY and CDR2 SVGEGT. The CDR3 runs 12 residues. V lost 5 bases, J lost 10 bases, and 14 bases lay in between. DNA of the CDR3: TGTGCCAGCAGTGCCCCTCAGGGGGGCCAGTACTTC. Amino acids: CASSAPQGGQYF.

This chain's CDR3 is CASSPLKRESYEQYF. The CDR3 DNA reads as TGTGCCAGCAGTCCCCTAAAACGGGAGTCCTACGAGCAGTACTTC. V is TRBV28 and J is TRBJ2-7; D is possibly TRBD2 (6 bases). Germline V CDR1 and CDR2: MDHEN, SYDVKM. This CDR3 comprises 15 residues. Trimming cost V 5 bases and J 1 base, with 15 bases left between them.

The J gene is TRBJ2-1, the V gene TRBV25-1; 11 bases agree with TRBD2. The CDR3 extends over 15 amino acids. Germline V gene lookup returns CDR1 MGHDK and CDR2 SYGVNS. V dropped 4 bases and J dropped 4; count of bases not matched to a gene: 3. The CDR3 region has the DNA TGTGCCAGCAGTGCCGGGACTAGCGGATACAATGAGCAGTTCTTC. It translates to CASSAGTSGYNEQFF.